The 3 T cell receptor beta chains presented below share a single source sample, sequenced in a study of T cells in women clearing cervical HPV infection. The repertoire was sequenced with immunoSEQ multiplex PCR; TCRdb's copy has only in-frame clones and lacks some. The repertoire shows tens of thousands of clones; the top ten hold roughly 8.4%. The sequencing sample was made of blood buffy coat. All receptors come from a woman aged 18 to 75 with a cervical HPV16 infection that either progressed to CIN3+ or cleared (not recorded which).

CDR3 DNA (partial): TGTGCCAGCAGGACAGGGACGACCATCGCGGACAATGAG. Translation: CASRTGTTIADNE. The CDR3 as a whole reads CASRTGTTIADNEQFF. The V gene is TRBV6-2 or TRBV6-3, the J gene TRBJ2-1, with 7 bases that match TRBD1. From the germline J gene comes the end of the CDR3, since the read stops 3 residues before it. Trimming removed 6 bases from V and 5 bases from J; junction bases left unmatched: 13. This CDR3 comprises 16 residues. Germline V gives CDR1 MNHEY, CDR2 SVGEGT.

Notes on this clone: The junction and the germline gene differ at one end; a read error may be behind it. The read ends 3 residues early relative to the CDR3; the germline J gene fills the gap. The same CDR3 arises from other DNA sequences in this sample as well. The chain combines TRBV12-5 with TRBJ1-2; 8 nucleotides line up with TRBD1. The germline gives CDR1 LGHNT, CDR2 FRNRAP. This CDR3 contains 15 residues. Incomplete CDR3 DNA: TGTGCTAGTGGTTTGGTAACAGGGGGTGACTATGGT. This sequence encodes CASGLVTGGDYG. The whole CDR3 protein reads CASGLVTGGDYGYTF.

With regard to this clone: The read terminates 3 residues before the CDR3 end, so the remaining end is supplied by the germline J gene. The chain couples TRBV18 to TRBJ1-2, with 7 nucleotides matching TRBD1. CDR1 is KGHSH and CDR2 is LQKENI in the germline V gene. Losses at the gene ends were 6 bases for V and 0 bases for J; bases not matched to a gene: 4. The CDR3 runs to 14 residues. This CDR3 reads CASSEGTANYGYTF. CDR3 bases read: TGTGCCAGCTCCGAAGGGACAGCTAACTATGGC.